Following are 27 T cell receptor beta chains from one sample sequenced in a study of blood T cell repertoires in COVID-19. Measured with immunoSEQ multiplex PCR; TCRdb has only the in-frame clones, and not every one. The sample holds 200,000 to 250,000 clones, about 79% seen once. Sequencing was performed on PBMCs or T cells enriched from blood (not recorded which). These receptors were taken from a middle-aged woman with acute COVID-19.

The J gene is TRBJ2-4, the V gene TRBV5-6; D perhaps matches TRBD2 (6 bases). The length of the CDR3 is 11 residues. CDR1 is SGHDT, CDR2 YYEEEE, per germline. Trimming shortened V by 4 bases and J by 12 bases, and 11 bases separated the two germline ends. The chain's CDR3 is CASSVGTDQYF. CDR3 DNA sequence: TGTGCCAGCAGCGTAGGGACTGATCAGTACTTC.

This chain links TRBV19 with TRBJ1-1; possible D gene TRBD1, 6 bases. V lost 3 bases, J lost 1 base, and 12 bases lay in between. CDR3 size: 15 residues. The germline V gene encodes CDR1 LNHDA and CDR2 SQIVND (reference sequence). CDR3 sequence: CASSIPPTGNTEAFF. The DNA for the CDR3 is TGTGCCAGTAGTATTCCCCCGACAGGGAACACTGAAGCTTTCTTT.

The genes are TRBV28 and TRBJ2-1; 12 positions match TRBD2. Germline CDR1 MDHEN, CDR2 SYDVKM. Trimming at V came to 4 bases and at J to 9 bases, leaving 10 bases not matched to a gene. The CDR3 totals 16 residues. The CDR3 DNA reads TGTGCCAGCAGTTCAAGCGGACTAGCGGGATCCGGTGAGCAGTTCTTC. It encodes CASSSSGLAGSGEQFF. Combining the CDR3 with reference TRBV28 and TRBJ2-1 gives the whole variable domain DVKVTQSSRYLVKRTGEKVFLECVQDMDHENMFWYRQDPGLGLRLIYFSYDVKMKEKGDIPEGYSVSREKKERFSLILESASTNQTSMYLCASSSSGLAGSGEQFFGPGTRLTVL.

The chain joins TRBV23-1 to TRBJ2-5; D gene uncertain. TRBV23-1 is designated an ORF whose function remains uncertain. V was clipped by 0 bases and J by 2 bases, with 16 bases between them. This CDR3 is 17 amino acids long. CDR3 nucleotide sequence: TGCGCCAGCAGTCAATCTACCCAAATTACAGATCAAGAGACCCAGTACTTC. Protein sequence: CASSQSTQITDQETQYF.

The V and J genes are TRBV11-2 and TRBJ2-6; 7 bases align to TRBD1. Germline trimming cut 5 bases from V and 0 bases from J; bases unmatched to any gene: 4. The length of the CDR3 is 16 residues. The V gene's germline CDR1 is SGHAT and CDR2 FQNNGV. The CDR3 loop reads CASSRDRYSGANVLTF. The CDR3 bases are TGTGCCAGCAGCCGGGACAGATACTCTGGGGCCAACGTCCTGACTTTC.

The chain is built from TRBV28 and TRBJ1-5; D is uncertain. With 6 bases removed from V and 5 bases from J, the gap between germline ends came to 14 bases. Germline V gives CDR1 MDHEN, CDR2 SYDVKM. The CDR3 runs 14 residues. The CDR3 reads CASSPPGFYQPQHF. The DNA of the CDR3 is TGTGCCAGCAGCCCCCCGGGATTCTATCAGCCCCAGCATTTT.

This clone was recorded at least ten times. CDR3 protein: CASNKQSSYNSPLHF. In nucleotides, the CDR3 is TGTGCCAGTAACAAACAGAGCTCCTATAATTCACCCCTCCACTTT. This rearrangement joins TRBV19 to TRBJ1-6; D not certain. Germline V gene lookup returns CDR1 LNHDA and CDR2 SQIVND (reference sequence). This CDR3 contains 15 residues. Trimming pared 7 bases from V and 0 bases from J, leaving 10 bases between.

The rearrangement links TRBV19 to TRBJ2-3; 8 bases are shared with TRBD1. There are 14 residues in the CDR3. The germline V gene encodes CDR1 LNHDA and CDR2 SQIVND (reference sequence). Germline trimming cut 5 bases from V and 2 bases from J; bases unmatched to any gene: 3. CDR3 in amino acids: CASSVDRVTDTQYF. CDR3 nucleotides: TGTGCCAGTAGTGTGGACAGGGTCACAGATACGCAGTATTTT.

This chain connects TRBV24-1 to TRBJ2-7, with D tentatively TRBD1 (6 bases). Germline CDR1 KGHDR, CDR2 SFDVKD. Between the trimmed V and J ends, which lost 4 bases and 6 bases, there was a span of 15 bases. The CDR3 runs 14 residues. CDR3 amino acids: CATSDQGPPSEQYF. Written as DNA, the CDR3 is TGTGCCACCAGTGACCAGGGGCCCCCCTCCGAGCAGTACTTC.

The J gene is TRBJ1-1, the V gene TRBV30; tentatively, D is TRBD1 (5 bases). Trimming removed 8 bases at V and 1 base at J, with 14 bases between. The CDR3 is made up of 13 amino acids. The germline V gene encodes CDR1 GTSNPN and CDR2 SVGIG (reference sequence). The CDR3 DNA reads TGTGCCGGGAACAGGAACTCGAACACTGAAGCTTTCTTT. Its translation: CAGNRNSNTEAFF.

The V gene is TRBV6-5, the J gene TRBJ1-2; TRBD1 agrees at 7 bases. Per germline, CDR1 MNHEY and CDR2 SVGAGI. The CDR3 sequence is 14 residues long. V lost 7 bases, J lost 5 bases, and 10 bases stayed unmatched. As DNA, the CDR3 is TGTGCCAGCATCGGACAGGCTATCTCTTATGGCTACACCTTC. Protein: CASIGQAISYGYTF.

The chain links TRBV10-3 to TRBJ1-1, with TRBD1 identical over 8 bases. V trimming: 3 bases; J trimming: 10 bases; junction bases outside the gene matches: 16. Germline CDR1 reads ENHRY; CDR2 reads SYGVKD. The CDR3 is 16 amino acids. The CDR3 is CAISDSQTGATRVAFF. CDR3 sequence (DNA): TGTGCCATCAGTGACTCACAGACAGGGGCAACAAGGGTAGCTTTCTTT.

In its sample, this clone was seen once. This rearrangement joins TRBV4-3 to TRBJ1-1; tentatively, D is TRBD1 (6 bases). Per the germline V gene, CDR1 is LGHNA and CDR2 is YSLEER. The CDR3 length is 16 residues. V lost 1 base, J lost 4 bases, and 16 bases lay in between. Written as DNA, the CDR3 is TGCGCCAGCAGCCAAGGGAGTGGGGGCGTGGGCACTGAAGCTTTCTTT. Its protein is CASSQGSGGVGTEAFF.

This clone has at least ten counts. V and J are TRBV14 and TRBJ1-1; D gene unclear. Germline V gives CDR1 SGHDN, CDR2 FVKESK. This CDR3 spans 13 amino acids. V dropped 1 base and J dropped 6 bases, with 9 bases sitting between them. The CDR3: CASSQVYAAEAFF. In DNA, the CDR3 is TGTGCCAGCAGCCAAGTTTATGCAGCTGAAGCTTTCTTT.

The gene calls are TRBV24-1 and TRBJ2-5, with 7 bases fitting TRBD1. With 3 bases clipped from V and 5 bases from J, the junction kept 2 bases outside the gene matches. The CDR3 length is 13 residues. Per the germline V gene, CDR1 is KGHDR and CDR2 is SFDVKD. The CDR3 protein is CATSDLTGETQYF. The CDR3 coding sequence is TGTGCCACCAGTGATCTGACAGGGGAGACCCAGTACTTC.

V gene TRBV5-1 combines with J gene TRBJ2-1; 8 bases align to TRBD2. Unmatched junction bases numbered 5, after V lost 0 bases and J lost 6 bases. Germline loops: CDR1 SGHRS, CDR2 YFSETQ. The CDR3 is 15 residues long. This chain's CDR3 is CASSLAGTRGNEQFF. In DNA form, the CDR3 reads TGCGCCAGCAGCTTGGCCGGGACTAGAGGCAATGAGCAGTTCTTC. Together with reference TRBV5-1 and TRBJ2-1, the CDR3 gives the full variable domain: KAGVTQTPRYLIKTRGQQVTLSCSPISGHRSVSWYQQTPGQGLQFLFEYFSETQRNKGNFPGRFSGRQFSNSRSEMNVSTLELGDSALYLCASSLAGTRGNEQFFGPGTRLTVL.

The chain couples TRBV5-1 to TRBJ2-3, with D perhaps matching TRBD2 (5 bases). CDR3 size: 16 residues. Germline CDR1 SGHRS, CDR2 YFSETQ. V was pared by 1 base and J by 4 bases, with 16 bases between. The CDR3 region has the DNA TGCGCCAGCAGCTTGAACCAACTAGTCGGCCCAGATACGCAGTATTTT. The encoded protein is CASSLNQLVGPDTQYF.

This clone appeared a few times. The genes are TRBV30 and TRBJ2-1; TRBD2 matches 9 bases. J gave up 7 bases and V 3 bases, and 7 bases lay outside the gene matches. Germline values: CDR1 GTSNPN, CDR2 SVGIG (reference sequence). The CDR3 length is 14 residues. CDR3 protein: CAWSPGAGGNEQFF. CDR3 in DNA: TGTGCCTGGAGCCCGGGGGCGGGAGGGAATGAGCAGTTCTTC.

By sample fraction, this clone is medium-sized. The chain uses TRBV4-2 and TRBJ2-7; TRBD2 aligns across 11 bases. The CDR3 runs 15 residues. The V gene end was trimmed by 3 bases and the J gene end by 2 bases; junction bases not matched to a gene: 3. Germline CDR1 reads LGHNA; CDR2 reads YNFKEQ. CDR3 residues: CASSQTSGAAYEQYF. The CDR3 bases are TGTGCCAGCAGCCAGACTAGCGGGGCAGCCTACGAGCAGTACTTC.

This clone was seen just once. This rearrangement joins TRBV27 to TRBJ2-1; 9 positions match TRBD1. CDR1 is MNHEY, CDR2 SMNVEV, per germline (reference sequence). This CDR3 has 15 residues. The trim removed 4 bases at V and 6 bases at J, leaving 7 bases unmatched. CDR3 protein: CASSSRQGGGNEQFF. The DNA for the CDR3 is TGTGCCAGCAGTTCACGACAGGGGGGTGGCAATGAGCAGTTCTTC.

This clone was seen just once. The chain carries TRBV7-9 and TRBJ1-2; D unclear. This CDR3 has 15 residues. With 11 bases removed from V and 0 bases from J, the gap between germline ends came to 19 bases. The germline CDR1 and CDR2 sequences are SEHNR and FQNEAQ (reference sequence). Written as DNA, the CDR3 is TGTGCCGAAAGGTCCGAGGGCAGTCCTAACTATGGCTACACCTTC. Protein: CAERSEGSPNYGYTF.

The J gene is TRBJ1-6, the V gene TRBV6-5; 8 bases line up with TRBD1. Per the germline V gene, CDR1 is MNHEY and CDR2 is SVGAGI. The ends lost 7 bases at V and 8 bases at J; junction bases unmatched: 7. There are 14 residues in the CDR3. CDR3 DNA sequence: TGTGCCAGCACCAGGACAGGGTACGATTCACCCCTCCACTTT. Its translation is CASTRTGYDSPLHF.

The chain combines TRBV6-5 with TRBJ2-7; TRBD2 matches at 9 bases. CDR3 length: 15 residues. The V and J ends lost 0 bases and 2 bases, in that order; junction bases with no gene match: 2. CDR1 and CDR2 from the germline V gene are MNHEY and SVGAGI. CDR3 coding DNA: TGTGCCAGCAGTTACTCGTCTAGCGGGGCCTACGAGCAGTACTTC. Amino acids: CASSYSSSGAYEQYF.

The V call is TRBV5-4, the J call TRBJ2-1; TRBD2 aligns across 7 bases. The germline gives CDR1 SGHNT, CDR2 YYREEE (reference sequence). The ends lost 5 bases at V and 5 bases at J; junction bases unmatched: 10. CDR3 length: 15 amino acids. CDR3 protein: CASSMLLALNNEQFF. The CDR3, as DNA: TGTGCCAGCAGTATGCTACTAGCGCTTAACAATGAGCAGTTCTTC.

This clone came up a few times. V usage is TRBV18 and J usage is TRBJ2-7, with TRBD1 identical over 7 bases. The CDR3 runs 14 residues. CDR1 is KGHSH and CDR2 is LQKENI in the germline V gene. The V segment lost 3 bases and the J segment 2 bases; nucleotides outside the gene matches: 4. CDR3 sequence: CASSPPGQPYEQYF. CDR3 nucleotide sequence: TGTGCCAGCTCACCGCCGGGACAGCCCTACGAGCAGTACTTC.

The V call is TRBV19, the J call TRBJ2-3; 11 bases map to TRBD2. V was clipped by 3 bases and J by 0 bases; unmatched bases: 5. CDR1 and CDR2 from the germline V gene are LNHDA and SQIVND (reference sequence). The CDR3 consists of 17 residues. CDR3 region: CASSMHRTSGSTDTQYF. As DNA, the CDR3 is TGTGCCAGTAGTATGCATAGGACTAGCGGGAGCACAGATACGCAGTATTTT.

The chain combines TRBV7-3 with TRBJ1-5, with D possibly TRBD1 on 6 matching bases. The CDR3 covers 15 residues. The ends were cut back, 4 bases at V and 6 bases at J, with 16 bases in the middle. Germline V gene lookup returns CDR1 SGHTA and CDR2 FQGTGA. This CDR3 reads CASSSSPGESQPQHF. CDR3 nucleotides: TGTGCCAGCAGCTCATCCCCAGGGGAGAGTCAGCCCCAGCATTTT.